These T cell receptor beta chains were read from a single sample in a study of blood T cell repertoires in COVID-19. Clones were sequenced by immunoSEQ multiplex PCR, and TCRdb holds only the in-frame ones, with some missing. The sample has approximately 220,000 clones; about 86% are singletons. Sample: peripheral blood. The receptors derive from a woman aged 60-70 years with acute or convalescent COVID-19. CDR3s include the opening cysteine and the closing phenylalanine or tryptophan. The order of the fields is V gene, D gene, J gene, clone size, CDR3 protein, CDR3 DNA. A D gene is named only where the DNA matches it firmly. Not every row has a clone size; where given, it reads once, few, many or a size class.

>TRBV4-1|TRBD2|TRBJ2-3|.
CASSQDTSGTDTQYF
TGCGCCAGCAGCCAAGATACTAGCGGGACAGATACGCAGTATTTT
>TRBV6-1|.|TRBJ2-3|.
CASSENRAGTDTQYF
TGTGCCAGCAGTGAGAACAGGGCTGGTACAGATACGCAGTATTTT
>TRBV7-2|.|TRBJ1-1|few
CASSLAGGLNTEAFF
TGTGCCAGCAGCTTAGCCGGGGGTCTGAACACTGAAGCTTTCTTT
>TRBV7-9|TRBD1|TRBJ1-1|once
CASSSIPGQGLKKGEAFF
TGTGCCAGCAGCTCGATACCGGGACAGGGACTTAAAAAAGGTGAAGCTTTCTTT
>TRBV19|TRBD1|TRBJ2-7|.
CASSIATGVGHEQYF
TGTGCCAGTAGTATAGCGACAGGGGTAGGGCACGAGCAGTACTTC
>TRBV18|TRBD1|TRBJ1-3|few
CASSPTGATGGNTIYF
TGTGCCAGCTCACCCACAGGGGCGACGGGTGGAAACACCATATATTTT
>TRBV25-1|TRBD2|TRBJ2-7|.
CASIPSGGILEQYF
TGTGCCAGCATACCTAGCGGGGGCATCCTCGAGCAGTACTTC
>TRBV13|TRBD1|TRBJ1-6|.
CASSLTGAKSPLHF
TGTGCCAGCAGCTTAACAGGGGCGAAGTCACCCCTCCACTTT
>TRBV11-2|TRBD1|TRBJ2-1|.
CASSLNRGTYNEQFF
TGTGCCAGCAGCTTAAACAGGGGGACCTACAATGAGCAGTTCTTC
>TRBV28|TRBD1|TRBJ1-5|few
CASSLDRGQPQHF
TGTGCCAGCAGTCTTGACAGGGGGCAGCCCCAGCATTTT
>TRBV5-1|TRBD2|TRBJ2-5|.
CASSLNPIGLAGGLQTQYF
TGCGCCAGCAGCTTGAACCCGATCGGACTAGCGGGGGGCCTTCAGACCCAGTACTTC
>TRBV5-1|.|TRBJ1-1|few
CASSLSGGSTEAFF
TGCGCCAGCAGCTTGTCTGGGGGGTCCACTGAAGCTTTCTTT
>TRBV13|.|TRBJ1-1|.
CASSLHTMNTEAFF
TGTGCCAGCAGCCTCCACACGATGAACACTGAAGCTTTCTTT
>TRBV6-1|TRBD1|TRBJ1-5|once
CASSATGTGLNQPQHF
TGTGCCAGCAGTGCGACCGGGACAGGTCTCAATCAGCCCCAGCATTTT
>TRBV19|.|TRBJ1-4|.
CASTLRRTAATNEKLFF
TGTGCCAGTACCCTCCGCCGGACTGCCGCCACTAATGAAAAACTGTTTTTT
>TRBV4-2|TRBD2|TRBJ2-1|few
CASSQVRGGGDNEQFF
TGTGCCAGCAGCCAAGTTCGAGGCGGGGGGGACAATGAGCAGTTCTTC
>TRBV18|.|TRBJ1-2|.
CASSGGSPNFNYGYTF
TGTGCCAGCTCAGGCGGCAGCCCGAACTTCAACTATGGCTACACCTTC
>TRBV30|.|TRBJ1-6|.
CAWRRTANNSPLHF
TGTGCCTGGAGGCGGACAGCTAATAATTCACCCCTCCACTTT
>TRBV12-3/TRBV12-4|TRBD1|TRBJ1-1|.
CASTTGMNTEAFF
TGTGCCAGCACGACAGGGATGAACACTGAAGCTTTCTTT
>TRBV28|.|TRBJ1-2|.
CASSSVGGLYGYTF
TGTGCCAGTTCATCTGTGGGGGGGCTTTATGGCTACACCTTC
>TRBV7-8|TRBD1|TRBJ1-2|.
CASRSDGTGGYTF
TGTGCCAGCAGATCTGACGGGACAGGAGGCTACACCTTC
>TRBV10-3|.|TRBJ1-2|.
CAISDNRVKGYTF
TGTGCCATCAGTGATAACAGGGTAAAGGGCTACACCTTC
>TRBV7-9|.|TRBJ2-1|.
CASSLSSSYNEQFF
TGTGCCAGCAGCTTATCGAGCTCCTACAATGAGCAGTTCTTC
>TRBV28|.|TRBJ1-2|.
CASSVGDYGYTF
TGTGCCAGCAGTGTAGGGGACTATGGCTACACCTTC
>TRBV5-1|.|TRBJ1-5|.
CASSLFPLSNQPQHF
TGCGCCAGCAGCTTGTTCCCCCTAAGCAATCAGCCCCAGCATTTT
>TRBV30|.|TRBJ1-4|.
CAWSFWGANEKLFF
TGTGCCTGGAGTTTCTGGGGAGCTAATGAAAAACTGTTTTTT
>TRBV25-1|TRBD1|TRBJ1-4|.
CASSEFTGTGFEKLFF
TGTGCCAGCAGTGAATTCACCGGGACAGGGTTTGAAAAACTGTTTTTT
>TRBV15|TRBD1|TRBJ2-1|once
CATSRPDRGKNEQFF
TGTGCCACCAGCAGACCGGACAGGGGGAAAAATGAGCAGTTCTTC
>TRBV15|TRBD1|TRBJ2-2|.
CATSRVSGTGFTGELFF
TGTGCCACCAGCAGAGTATCGGGGACAGGTTTCACCGGGGAGCTGTTTTTT
>TRBV10-3|.|TRBJ1-6|.
CAIGSGGYNSPLHF
TGTGCCATCGGTAGTGGGGGGTATAATTCACCCCTCCACTTT
>TRBV9|TRBD2|TRBJ2-2|.
CASSVLLTGGTGELFF
TGTGCCAGCAGCGTTCTCCTCACGGGGGGCACCGGGGAGCTGTTTTTT
>TRBV11-2|TRBD2|TRBJ2-3|.
CASSLAGGSTDTQYF
TGTGCCAGCAGCTTAGCCGGGGGGTCCACAGATACGCAGTATTTT
>TRBV2|.|TRBJ2-3|.
CASREQGVITDTQYF
TGTGCCAGCAGAGAGCAGGGTGTGATCACAGATACGCAGTATTTT
>TRBV4-2|TRBD2|TRBJ2-1|.
CASSQDRSGAMFF
TGTGCCAGCAGCCAAGATCGAAGCGGGGCCATGTTCTTC
>TRBV5-1|TRBD1|TRBJ2-1|.
CASRGQGAYNEQFF
TGCGCCAGCAGGGGACAGGGGGCCTACAATGAGCAGTTCTTC
>TRBV14|TRBD1|TRBJ2-7|.
CASSPMGTAYEQYF
TGTGCCAGCAGCCCTATGGGGACAGCCTACGAGCAGTACTTC
>TRBV19|.|TRBJ1-1|.
CASSTRQKNTEAFF
TGTGCCAGTAGTACCAGACAGAAGAACACTGAAGCTTTCTTT
>TRBV4-2|.|TRBJ1-1|.
CASSQPLEAFF
TGTGCCAGCAGCCAACCTCTCGAAGCTTTCTTT
>TRBV30|.|TRBJ1-2|.
CAWSSLRVGLRGYTF
TGTGCCTGGAGTTCCCTCAGGGTGGGACTGCGTGGCTACACCTTC
>TRBV11-2|TRBD2|TRBJ2-3|.
CASSLSSGGDRTDTQYF
TGTGCCAGCAGCTTATCAAGCGGGGGGGACCGTACAGATACGCAGTATTTT
>TRBV30|TRBD1|TRBJ2-5|.
CAWRRTGMETQYF
TGTGCCTGGAGAAGGACAGGGATGGAGACCCAGTACTTC
>TRBV5-6|TRBD1|TRBJ1-1|.
CASSLDNRGPEAFF
TGTGCCAGCAGCTTGGACAACAGGGGGCCTGAAGCTTTCTTT
>TRBV10-3|.|TRBJ2-3|.
CAISSGTLSTDTQYF
TGTGCCATCAGCTCCGGGACACTGAGCACAGATACGCAGTATTTT
>TRBV9|TRBD2|TRBJ2-1|.
CASSVSGTGNNEQFF
TGTGCCAGCAGCGTAAGCGGGACTGGAAACAATGAGCAGTTCTTC
>TRBV25-1|TRBD2|TRBJ2-5|few
CASSESGLAKETQYF
TGTGCCAGCAGTGAATCCGGACTAGCGAAAGAGACCCAGTACTTC
>TRBV11-3|.|TRBJ1-5|.
CASSLFWYSGGSNQPQHF
TGTGCCAGCAGTCTTTTTTGGTACTCGGGGGGTAGCAATCAGCCCCAGCATTTT
>TRBV7-7|TRBD1|TRBJ2-5|.
CASSSDRGETQYF
TGTGCTAGCAGCTCCGACAGGGGAGAGACCCAGTACTTC
>TRBV24-1|TRBD2|TRBJ2-1|.
CATSGAGTNLEQFF
TGTGCCACCAGTGGCGCCGGGACTAATCTTGAGCAGTTCTTC
>TRBV19|.|TRBJ1-5|.
CASSIAHSNQPQHF
TGTGCCAGTAGTATAGCGCACAGTAATCAGCCCCAGCATTTT
>TRBV24-1|TRBD1|TRBJ1-2|.
CATSVLTGTNYGYTF
TGTGCCACCAGTGTCTTGACAGGGACCAACTATGGCTACACCTTC
>TRBV7-2|.|TRBJ1-6|few
CASSAGQSSSLHF
TGTGCCAGCAGCGCAGGACAGTCAAGTTCCCTCCACTTT
>TRBV5-8|.|TRBJ1-1|.
CASSIVGGKAFF
TGTGCCAGCAGCATAGTTGGGGGCAAAGCTTTCTTT
>TRBV20-1|.|TRBJ1-2|.
CSATPRGLMVF
TGCAGTGCGACCCCCAGGGGTCTTATGGTTTTC
>TRBV5-6|TRBD2|TRBJ2-1|.
CASSLVRGAGGSYNEQFF
TGTGCCAGCAGCTTGGTTCGCGGAGCGGGGGGATCCTACAATGAGCAGTTCTTC
>TRBV7-8|.|TRBJ1-4|.
CASSLGVISTNEKLFF
TGTGCCAGCAGCTTAGGAGTCATATCAACTAATGAAAAACTGTTTTTT
>TRBV7-6|TRBD2|TRBJ2-2|once
CAASLASGVGTGELFF
TGTGCCGCCAGCTTAGCTAGCGGGGTTGGCACCGGGGAGCTGTTTTTT
>TRBV3-1/TRBV3-2|.|TRBJ2-7|.
CASSQAGLREQYF
TGTGCCAGCAGCCAAGCGGGTTTGAGGGAGCAGTACTTC
>TRBV7-9|TRBD1|TRBJ1-5|few
CASSLGSQGARPSNQPQHF
TGTGCCAGCAGCTTAGGATCACAGGGGGCGCGTCCTAGCAATCAGCCCCAGCATTTT
>TRBV30|.|TRBJ1-1|.
CAWKSVEAFF
TGTGCCTGGAAGTCAGTTGAAGCTTTCTTT